This is a list of T cell receptor beta chains from one sample in a study of T cell changes during pregnancy in multiple sclerosis. Some clones are missing from TCRdb's copy, which holds only in-frame ones; the method was immunoSEQ multiplex PCR. Among fewer than 140,000 clones listed, around 90% were seen once. This specimen was peripheral blood, taken after pregnancy. The receptors here all came from a female donor with multiple sclerosis, enrolled in a pregnancy study. Each CDR3 is given with its conserved first and last residue. Each record gives: clone size, D gene, V gene, J gene, CDR3 DNA, CDR3 protein. A D gene is named only where the DNA matches it firmly. A clone size is listed for some rows: how often the clone was seen (once, few, many), or a class if it is expanded.

clone size: .
D gene: TRBD1
V gene: TRBV30
J gene: TRBJ1-3
CDR3 DNA: TGTGCCTGGAGTTACAGGGGGTCGGGAAACACCATATATTTT
CDR3 protein: CAWSYRGSGNTIYF

clone size: .
D gene: TRBD1
V gene: TRBV6-1
J gene: TRBJ2-3
CDR3 DNA: TGTGCCAGCAGTGACTACAGGGGCCGCGTACCAGATACGCAGTATTTT
CDR3 protein: CASSDYRGRVPDTQYF

clone size: .
D gene: TRBD1
V gene: TRBV4-1
J gene: TRBJ2-3
CDR3 DNA: TGCGCCAGCAGCCAAGGGGACAGTCGAGATACGCAGTATTTT
CDR3 protein: CASSQGDSRDTQYF

clone size: .
D gene: .
V gene: TRBV7-2
J gene: TRBJ2-2
CDR3 DNA: TGTGCCAGCAGCTTACAGGGTATCAACACCGGGGAGCTGTTTTTT
CDR3 protein: CASSLQGINTGELFF

clone size: .
D gene: TRBD1
V gene: TRBV28
J gene: TRBJ1-1
CDR3 DNA: TGTGCCAGCATCTCGGACAGGGTGAACACTGAAGCTTTCTTT
CDR3 protein: CASISDRVNTEAFF

clone size: once
D gene: TRBD2
V gene: TRBV14
J gene: TRBJ2-5
CDR3 DNA: TGTGCCAGCAGCCTGGTTGGCGGGAGCGGGACCCAGTACTTC
CDR3 protein: CASSLVGGSGTQYF

clone size: .
D gene: .
V gene: TRBV30
J gene: TRBJ1-2
CDR3 DNA: TGTGCCTGGAGTGCTAATTACTATGGCTACACCTTC
CDR3 protein: CAWSANYYGYTF

clone size: .
D gene: TRBD1
V gene: TRBV28
J gene: TRBJ1-2
CDR3 DNA: TGTGCCAGCAGTTTATCTTGGACAGGGGTCGGGCGCTATGGCTACACCTTC
CDR3 protein: CASSLSWTGVGRYGYTF

clone size: .
D gene: TRBD1
V gene: TRBV13
J gene: TRBJ1-5
CDR3 DNA: TGTGCCAGCAGCTTGGGAACAGGGGGGAATAGCAATCAGCCCCAGCATTTT
CDR3 protein: CASSLGTGGNSNQPQHF

clone size: .
D gene: .
V gene: TRBV21-1
J gene: TRBJ1-1
CDR3 DNA: TGTGCCAGCAGCATTGAGACTGACTTGAACACTGAAGCTTTCTTT
CDR3 protein: CASSIETDLNTEAFF

clone size: .
D gene: .
V gene: TRBV6-5
J gene: TRBJ1-2
CDR3 DNA: TGTGCCAGCAGTTACTCGAGTAACTATGGCTACACCTTC
CDR3 protein: CASSYSSNYGYTF

clone size: .
D gene: .
V gene: TRBV27
J gene: TRBJ2-7
CDR3 DNA: TGTGCCAGCAGTTTCTCTGCCCTGACTGGGAGCGGCTACGAGCAGTACTTC
CDR3 protein: CASSFSALTGSGYEQYF

clone size: .
D gene: TRBD1
V gene: TRBV28
J gene: TRBJ1-2
CDR3 DNA: TGTGCCAGCAGTTTGTCGCCAGGGGGCGACTATGGCTACACCTTC
CDR3 protein: CASSLSPGGDYGYTF

clone size: .
D gene: TRBD2
V gene: TRBV7-9
J gene: TRBJ2-2
CDR3 DNA: TGTGCCAGCAGCTTATACCCTAGCGGGAGCACCGGGGAGCTGTTTTTT
CDR3 protein: CASSLYPSGSTGELFF

clone size: .
D gene: .
V gene: TRBV5-1
J gene: TRBJ2-5
CDR3 DNA: TGCGCCAGCAGCTTGGGAGGGGGAGAGACCCAGTACTTC
CDR3 protein: CASSLGGGETQYF

clone size: once
D gene: .
V gene: TRBV5-4
J gene: TRBJ1-2
CDR3 DNA: TGTGCCAGCAGCTCCTACAGATCCGGCTACACCTTC
CDR3 protein: CASSSYRSGYTF

clone size: .
D gene: .
V gene: TRBV11-2
J gene: TRBJ2-5
CDR3 DNA: TGTGCCAGCAGCCTCCGACAGACGTCCCGAGAGACCCAGTACTTC
CDR3 protein: CASSLRQTSRETQYF

clone size: .
D gene: TRBD2
V gene: TRBV4-2
J gene: TRBJ2-3
CDR3 DNA: TGTGCCAGCAGCCAAGGACAGCGGGGGTACACGGGTACGCAGTATTTT
CDR3 protein: CASSQGQRGYTGTQYF

clone size: .
D gene: .
V gene: TRBV29-1
J gene: TRBJ2-5
CDR3 DNA: TGCAGCGTTGAATTACGCCTCCCTCTCGGAGAGACCCAGTACTTC
CDR3 protein: CSVELRLPLGETQYF

clone size: .
D gene: .
V gene: TRBV14
J gene: TRBJ1-4
CDR3 DNA: TGTGCCAGCAGCCGGCGGGGGGGCCCTACTAATGAAAAACTGTTTTTT
CDR3 protein: CASSRRGGPTNEKLFF

clone size: .
D gene: .
V gene: TRBV28
J gene: TRBJ1-1
CDR3 DNA: TGTGCCAGCAGTTCGCCCCGGGATTGGGTTTCTGAAGCTTTCTTT
CDR3 protein: CASSSPRDWVSEAFF

clone size: .
D gene: TRBD2
V gene: TRBV4-2
J gene: TRBJ2-1
CDR3 DNA: TGTGCCAGCAGCCAAGAAACTAGCGTCCACAATGAGCAGTTCTTC
CDR3 protein: CASSQETSVHNEQFF

clone size: few
D gene: .
V gene: TRBV6-5
J gene: TRBJ1-2
CDR3 DNA: TGTGCCAGCAGTGAAACAGGGACCTACGGCTACACCTTC
CDR3 protein: CASSETGTYGYTF

clone size: .
D gene: .
V gene: TRBV5-6
J gene: TRBJ1-5
CDR3 DNA: TGTGCCAGCAGCCAGATAAATCAGCCCCAGCATTTT
CDR3 protein: CASSQINQPQHF

clone size: .
D gene: .
V gene: TRBV28
J gene: TRBJ1-5
CDR3 DNA: TGTGCCAGCAGCCTCCCAGGGATCAGTCAGCCCCAGCATTTT
CDR3 protein: CASSLPGISQPQHF

clone size: .
D gene: TRBD2
V gene: TRBV23-1
J gene: TRBJ2-5
CDR3 DNA: TGCGCCAGCAGTCAATGCCCCTTTAGCGGGGACCAAGAGACCCAGTACTTC
CDR3 protein: CASSQCPFSGDQETQYF

clone size: .
D gene: .
V gene: TRBV5-1
J gene: TRBJ2-3
CDR3 DNA: TGCGCCAGCAGCTCCCGGGACTTACCAGATACGCAGTATTTT
CDR3 protein: CASSSRDLPDTQYF

clone size: .
D gene: TRBD2
V gene: TRBV6-1
J gene: TRBJ2-1
CDR3 DNA: TGTGCCAGCAGTGCCCCGGGACTAGCGGCCTACAATGAGCAGTTCTTC
CDR3 protein: CASSAPGLAAYNEQFF

clone size: .
D gene: TRBD1
V gene: TRBV7-9
J gene: TRBJ1-2
CDR3 DNA: TGTGCCAGCAGCTTATGGGGACAGGGGGCCTTCGGCTACACCTTC
CDR3 protein: CASSLWGQGAFGYTF

clone size: .
D gene: .
V gene: TRBV18
J gene: TRBJ1-1
CDR3 DNA: TGTGCCAGCTCACCAATGAGCCACACTGAAGCTTTCTTT
CDR3 protein: CASSPMSHTEAFF

clone size: .
D gene: TRBD2
V gene: TRBV7-8
J gene: TRBJ2-3
CDR3 DNA: TGTGCCAGCAGCTTAACGGGAGGCTCCACAGATACGCAGTATTTT
CDR3 protein: CASSLTGGSTDTQYF

clone size: .
D gene: .
V gene: TRBV12-2
J gene: TRBJ2-2
CDR3 DNA: TGTGCAAGTCGCTTAGTTCTCTGGGGAGCGAACACCGGGGAGCTGTTTTTT
CDR3 protein: CASRLVLWGANTGELFF

clone size: .
D gene: TRBD2
V gene: TRBV30
J gene: TRBJ2-3
CDR3 DNA: TGTGCCTGGAGTCACGGACGGGGCGGGGGGGATACGCAGTATTTT
CDR3 protein: CAWSHGRGGGDTQYF

clone size: .
D gene: TRBD1
V gene: TRBV5-1
J gene: TRBJ2-1
CDR3 DNA: TGCGCCAGCAGGGTTGGGACAGGGACGGAGAATGAGCAGTTCTTC
CDR3 protein: CASRVGTGTENEQFF

clone size: .
D gene: .
V gene: TRBV7-8
J gene: TRBJ2-7
CDR3 DNA: TGTGCCAGCAGGCCACTTGACAGGGAGCAGTACTTC
CDR3 protein: CASRPLDREQYF

clone size: .
D gene: .
V gene: TRBV11-2
J gene: TRBJ2-1
CDR3 DNA: TGTGCCAGCAGCTTAGACCCTAGCCCGAGGTACAATGAGCAGTTCTTC
CDR3 protein: CASSLDPSPRYNEQFF

clone size: .
D gene: TRBD1
V gene: TRBV7-3
J gene: TRBJ2-7
CDR3 DNA: TGTGCCAGCAGCAAAGTGCCAGGGGGCTACCACGAGCAGTACTTC
CDR3 protein: CASSKVPGGYHEQYF

clone size: .
D gene: .
V gene: TRBV18
J gene: TRBJ2-5
CDR3 DNA: TGTGCCAGCTCAGCCGGGGGGCCCTCCCGCGAGACCCAGTACTTC
CDR3 protein: CASSAGGPSRETQYF

clone size: .
D gene: .
V gene: TRBV2
J gene: TRBJ2-2
CDR3 DNA: TGTGCCAGCAGCCCTACTCGTGACACCGGGGAGCTGTTTTTT
CDR3 protein: CASSPTRDTGELFF

clone size: .
D gene: .
V gene: TRBV5-8
J gene: TRBJ2-7
CDR3 DNA: TGTGCCAGCAGCTTGAGACAGTCCTACGAGCAGTACTTC
CDR3 protein: CASSLRQSYEQYF

clone size: .
D gene: .
V gene: TRBV29-1
J gene: TRBJ1-2
CDR3 DNA: TGCAGCGTCTCCAGGGCTCGTGGCTACACCTTC
CDR3 protein: CSVSRARGYTF

clone size: .
D gene: .
V gene: TRBV19
J gene: TRBJ2-7
CDR3 DNA: TGTGCCAGCTCTGACAGGCTTAGCTCCTACGAGCAGTACTTC
CDR3 protein: CASSDRLSSYEQYF

clone size: .
D gene: .
V gene: TRBV13
J gene: TRBJ1-2
CDR3 DNA: TGTGCCAGCAGCTTATCGCCGACAGGAGAAGAATATGGCTACACCTTC
CDR3 protein: CASSLSPTGEEYGYTF

clone size: .
D gene: TRBD1
V gene: TRBV7-9
J gene: TRBJ1-2
CDR3 DNA: TGTGCCAGCAGCTCCACGACCCCCGGGACAGGGGATGGCTACACCTTC
CDR3 protein: CASSSTTPGTGDGYTF

clone size: .
D gene: TRBD1
V gene: TRBV28
J gene: TRBJ2-7
CDR3 DNA: TGTGCCAGCAGCCTCCCGACAGGGGGCGTCTCCTACGAGCAGTACTTC
CDR3 protein: CASSLPTGGVSYEQYF

clone size: .
D gene: TRBD1
V gene: TRBV5-4
J gene: TRBJ1-6
CDR3 DNA: TGTGCCAGCAGCTGGGGGACAGGGGGCGCATTTAATTCACCCCTCCACTTT
CDR3 protein: CASSWGTGGAFNSPLHF

clone size: few
D gene: .
V gene: TRBV29-1
J gene: TRBJ1-1
CDR3 DNA: TGCAGCGTTGAAGATGTCGCTGAAGCTTTCTTT
CDR3 protein: CSVEDVAEAFF

clone size: .
D gene: .
V gene: TRBV27
J gene: TRBJ2-1
CDR3 DNA: TGTGCCAGCAGTTGGGAGAGGACGGGCGAGCAGTTCTTC
CDR3 protein: CASSWERTGEQFF

clone size: .
D gene: .
V gene: TRBV4-2
J gene: TRBJ2-1
CDR3 DNA: TGTGCCAGCAGCCAACTAGTAGGGGATAACAATGAGCAGTTCTTC
CDR3 protein: CASSQLVGDNNEQFF

clone size: once
D gene: .
V gene: TRBV2
J gene: TRBJ1-3
CDR3 DNA: TGTGCCAGCAGGGGCAGGGGAGCGGGAAACACCATATATTTT
CDR3 protein: CASRGRGAGNTIYF

clone size: .
D gene: .
V gene: TRBV5-1
J gene: TRBJ2-1
CDR3 DNA: TGCGCCAGCTCCCCGGGATCCTACAATGAGCAGTTCTTC
CDR3 protein: CASSPGSYNEQFF

clone size: .
D gene: TRBD2
V gene: TRBV2
J gene: TRBJ2-2
CDR3 DNA: TGTGCCAGCAGTGCCCGGACTAGCGGAGTCACCGGGGAGCTGTTTTTT
CDR3 protein: CASSARTSGVTGELFF

clone size: .
D gene: TRBD2
V gene: TRBV5-1
J gene: TRBJ2-1
CDR3 DNA: TGCGCCAGCAGCCTGCTGGGACTAGCGGGCCCCGGTGAGCAGTTCTTC
CDR3 protein: CASSLLGLAGPGEQFF

clone size: .
D gene: TRBD2
V gene: TRBV14
J gene: TRBJ2-1
CDR3 DNA: TGTGCCAGCAGCCAAGATATAGCGGGGTTTCGCAATGAGCAGTTCTTC
CDR3 protein: CASSQDIAGFRNEQFF

clone size: .
D gene: .
V gene: TRBV7-9
J gene: TRBJ2-3
CDR3 DNA: TGTGCCAGCAGCTCGTCAGTGGAGACAGATACGCAGTATTTT
CDR3 protein: CASSSSVETDTQYF